The TCR beta chain described here comes from a study of neurological immune-mediated disorders. This clonotype was seen ten or more times. The CDR3 runs to 17 residues. CDR1 and CDR2 from the germline V gene are MNHEY and SVGAGI. Trimming removed 6 bases from V and 4 bases from J, with 21 bases in between. Via MiXCR, TCRdb re-called the 5' RACE reads, giving one row per CDR3 protein. The profile shows over 45,000 distinct CDR3 sequences, about 3.7% of them singletons. This receptor was taken from a man aged 40-49 years with multiple sclerosis. What was sequenced was PBMCs. V gene TRBV6-5 combines with J gene TRBJ2-2, with a weak D call TRBD2 (5 bases). The CDR3 spells CASRLEGAGLRTGELFF. The CDR3 region has the DNA TGTGCCAGCAGACTAGAGGGAGCTGGTTTGCGCACCGGGGAGCTGTTTTTT.